This is a list of T cell receptor beta chains from one sample in a study of T cell responses to AZD1222 COVID-19 vaccine. Repertoires were generated with immunoSEQ multiplex PCR, while TCRdb's copy carries only in-frame clones and drops some. Of fewer than 150,000 clones in the sample, just under 90% were seen once. The material was peripheral blood, obtained on day 0 of AZD1222 vaccination. The origin of the receptors is an adult in good health. Each CDR3 is given with its conserved first and last residue. Fields, in order: D gene, V gene, clone size, J gene, CDR3 protein, CDR3 DNA. D genes are given only for firm matches. Size tells how often a clone was seen (once, few, many) or the class of an expanded clone, and some rows leave it out.

.	TRBV5-1	few	TRBJ1-1	CASSLDIVANTEAFF	TGCGCCAGCAGCTTGGATATTGTGGCGAACACTGAAGCTTTCTTT
.	TRBV6-2/TRBV6-3	once	TRBJ1-1	CASSYPGRYTEAFF	TGTGCCAGCAGTTACCCGGGACGGTACACTGAAGCTTTCTTT
TRBD1	TRBV27	.	TRBJ1-1	CASSLDRGRRTEAFF	TGTGCCAGCAGTTTGGACAGGGGGCGAAGAACTGAAGCTTTCTTT
.	TRBV28	.	TRBJ1-2	CASSPGLGVSTF	TGTGCCAGCAGCCCCGGACTAGGGGTGAGCACCTTC
TRBD2	TRBV24-1	.	TRBJ2-1	CATGTSGGADNEQFF	TGTGCCACAGGGACTAGCGGGGGGGCAGACAATGAGCAGTTCTTC
.	TRBV5-8	.	TRBJ1-5	CASSLRDTFNQPQHF	TGTGCCAGCAGCCTGCGGGACACCTTTAATCAGCCCCAGCATTTT
.	TRBV18	.	TRBJ2-7	CASSLVSVNEQYF	TGTGCCAGCTCACTGGTTAGCGTAAACGAGCAGTACTTC
TRBD2	TRBV7-9	.	TRBJ2-5	CASSLETGGETQYF	TGTGCCAGCAGCTTAGAGACGGGAGGCGAGACCCAGTACTTC
.	TRBV3-1/TRBV3-2	once	TRBJ2-4	CASSQDSLAKNIQYF	TGTGCCAGCAGCCAAGATTCCTTAGCCAAAAACATTCAGTACTTC
.	TRBV5-1	.	TRBJ2-7	CASSSLSSYEQYF	TGCGCCAGCAGCTCCCTAAGCTCCTACGAGCAGTACTTC
.	TRBV27	.	TRBJ2-7	CASSISGLEQYF	TGTGCCAGCAGTATCTCAGGGCTCGAGCAGTACTTC
.	TRBV5-6	.	TRBJ1-2	CASSLVEGTGYTF	TGTGCCAGCAGCTTGGTAGAGGGGACTGGCTACACCTTC
TRBD1	TRBV19	.	TRBJ1-1	CASSRGDSVIFTEAFF	TGTGCCAGTAGTAGGGGGGACAGCGTTATATTCACTGAAGCTTTCTTT
.	TRBV29-1	.	TRBJ2-1	CSVSPVVTGSNEQFF	TGCAGCGTCAGTCCAGTCGTAACGGGGAGCAATGAGCAGTTCTTC
.	TRBV4-1	.	TRBJ2-7	CASSQDLDVYEQYF	TGCGCCAGCAGCCAAGATCTAGACGTGTACGAGCAGTACTTC
TRBD2	TRBV14	.	TRBJ2-3	CASSQVQRGGYTDTQYF	TGTGCCAGCAGCCAGGTCCAGCGGGGAGGTTACACAGATACGCAGTATTTT
TRBD1	TRBV19	.	TRBJ1-5	CASSRQGGGSNQPQHF	TGTGCCAGTAGTAGACAGGGGGGGGGCAGCAATCAGCCCCAGCATTTT
TRBD2	TRBV2	.	TRBJ2-5	CASSSKGLGAETQYF	TGTGCCAGCAGTTCCAAGGGACTAGGAGCAGAGACCCAGTACTTC
.	TRBV13	.	TRBJ2-5	CASRGGGGKEETQYF	TGTGCCAGCAGGGGGGGAGGCGGGAAAGAAGAGACCCAGTACTTC
.	TRBV5-5	.	TRBJ2-2	CATRRTTNTGELFF	TGTGCCACCCGGCGGACTACGAACACCGGGGAGCTGTTTTTT
.	TRBV15	.	TRBJ1-6	CATPKSKRQISGSYNSPLHF	TGTGCCACCCCTAAATCTAAGCGACAGATCTCTGGCTCCTATAATTCACCCCTCCACTTT
.	TRBV27	.	TRBJ2-7	CASRRTPYEQYF	TGTGCCAGCAGGCGAACCCCCTACGAGCAGTACTTC
TRBD2	TRBV5-6	.	TRBJ2-1	CASSFTGTSGRNEQFF	TGTGCCAGCAGCTTTACCGGGACTAGCGGGAGAAACGAGCAGTTCTTC
.	TRBV19	.	TRBJ2-2	CAGRGTTGELFF	TGTGCCGGACGCGGAACGACCGGGGAGCTGTTTTTT
.	TRBV6-1	once	TRBJ2-3	CASSEGLGKPSTDTQYF	TGTGCCAGCAGTGAAGGTTTGGGGAAACCCAGCACAGATACGCAGTATTTT
TRBD1	TRBV11-2	.	TRBJ1-1	CASSCNATGLDEAFF	TGTGCCAGCAGCTGCAACGCGACAGGGCTTGATGAAGCTTTCTTT
.	TRBV5-6	.	TRBJ1-2	CASSLLTGSGGYTF	TGTGCCAGCAGCTTACTAACAGGGTCCGGCGGCTACACCTTC
TRBD1	TRBV18	.	TRBJ2-7	CASSPRGQGPYEQYF	TGTGCCAGCTCACCCAGGGGACAGGGGCCCTACGAGCAGTACTTC
TRBD2	TRBV5-1	.	TRBJ2-1	CASSSGLAGGPYNEQFF	TGCGCCAGCAGCTCTGGACTAGCGGGAGGGCCCTACAATGAGCAGTTCTTC
.	TRBV4-1	.	TRBJ1-4	CASSPTWFLGNEKLFF	TGCGCCAGCAGCCCGACATGGTTTCTGGGGAATGAAAAACTGTTTTTT
.	TRBV12-3/TRBV12-4	.	TRBJ2-1	CASSSTGGEQFF	TGTGCCAGCAGTTCGACAGGAGGAGAGCAGTTCTTC
.	TRBV6-5	.	TRBJ1-6	CASRRKGGGSPLHF	TGTGCCAGCAGACGAAAGGGTGGGGGGTCACCCCTCCACTTT
.	TRBV19	.	TRBJ1-1	CASSTGSNTEAFF	TGTGCCAGTAGTACGGGGTCGAACACTGAAGCTTTCTTT
.	TRBV7-2	.	TRBJ2-3	CASSLSGRRDTQYF	TGTGCCAGCAGCTTGTCCGGGCGCAGGGATACGCAGTATTTT
.	TRBV5-1	.	TRBJ2-3	CASSAGPGGTDTQYF	TGCGCCAGCAGCGCGGGACCAGGGGGTACAGATACGCAGTATTTT
.	TRBV30	.	TRBJ1-3	CAWAATEVGNTIYF	TGTGCCTGGGCTGCTACAGAGGTTGGAAACACCATATATTTT
.	TRBV6-5	.	TRBJ2-1	CASSPPRGSYNEQFF	TGTGCCAGCAGTCCTCCCCGCGGATCCTACAATGAGCAGTTCTTC
TRBD1	TRBV28	.	TRBJ1-5	CASSPRTGSQPQHF	TGTGCCAGCAGTCCCAGGACAGGTTCTCAGCCCCAGCATTTT